The source of this T cell receptor beta chain is a study of a mutant IDH1 vaccine in newly diagnosed glioma. This table comes from immunoSEQ multiplex PCR, and its TCRdb copy is limited to in-frame clones, with some not included. The table shows about 51,000 clones, with roughly 80% occurring only once. This sample's time point: baseline, week 1 (first vaccination visit). The treatment is: pre-vaccination baseline after standard-of-care therapy. The receptor's source is a woman aged 40 to 50 with glioma. This specimen was PBMCs, taken from a glioma patient treated with radiotherapy, temozolomide or both.

Here the CDR3 DNA reads TGTGCCAGCGACTCCGGGCACACAGATACGCAGTATTTT. Protein: CASDSGHTDTQYF. This chain connects TRBV6-6 to TRBJ2-3, with no clear D. The CDR3 has 13 amino acids. The germline V gene has CDR1 MNHNY and CDR2 SVGAGI (reference sequence). V lost 8 bases to trimming and J lost 2 bases, with 11 bases between them.